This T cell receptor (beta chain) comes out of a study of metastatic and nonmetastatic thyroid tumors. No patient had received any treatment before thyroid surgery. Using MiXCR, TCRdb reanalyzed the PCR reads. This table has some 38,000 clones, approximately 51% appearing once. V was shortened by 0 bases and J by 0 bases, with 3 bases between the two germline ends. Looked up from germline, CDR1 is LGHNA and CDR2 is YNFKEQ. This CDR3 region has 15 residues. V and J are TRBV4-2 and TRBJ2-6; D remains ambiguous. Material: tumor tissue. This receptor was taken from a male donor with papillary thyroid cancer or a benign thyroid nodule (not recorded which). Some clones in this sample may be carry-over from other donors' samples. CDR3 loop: CASSQDNSGANVLTF. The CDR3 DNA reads TGTGCCAGCAGCCAAGACAACTCTGGGGCCAACGTCCTGACTTTC.